Each of the 3 T cell receptor beta chains below was sequenced from the same sample in a study of T cells in Graves' hyperthyroidism and ophthalmopathy. TCR beta CDR3 region amplification was performed from RNA transcripts. A first-round RT-PCR of the TCR CDR3 used the HTBI primer set. MiXCR, applied by TCRdb to the multiplex PCR reads, yields one record per CDR3 protein. Of about 640,000 distinct CDR3 sequences in the sample, more than 20% are singletons; the top ten hold 30% to 40%. Input material: blood. These receptor sequences come from a man between 25 and 39 years old with Graves' ophthalmopathy.

This chain links TRBV20-1 with TRBJ2-7; D not resolved. The V end was cut by 4 bases, the J end by 2 bases, with 12 bases between. Germline V gene sequence: CDR1 DFQATT, CDR2 SNEGSKA (reference sequence). The CDR3 has 13 amino acids. In DNA, the CDR3 is TGCAGTGCTAAGGGCGCGAACCCCTACGAGCAGTACTTC. It codes for CSAKGANPYEQYF.

V is TRBV4-1 and J is TRBJ2-7; no definite D call. V lost 3 bases, J lost 4 bases, and 10 bases lay in between. The CDR3 loop spans 13 amino acids. The germline gives CDR1 MGHRA, CDR2 YSYEKL. The CDR3 reads CASSQLETYEQYF. The CDR3 coding sequence is TGCGCCAGCAGCCAGCTGGAGACATACGAGCAGTACTTC.

This clonotype has at least ten counts. The CDR3 DNA sequence: TGCAGTGCTAGAGCGTACTACGAGCAGTACTTC. Encoded protein: CSARAYYEQYF. The chain joins TRBV20-1 to TRBJ2-7; no clear D. The germline CDR1 and CDR2 sequences are DFQATT and SNEGSKA (reference sequence). Trimming cost V 1 base and J 3 bases, with 4 bases left between them. This CDR3 is built from 11 residues.